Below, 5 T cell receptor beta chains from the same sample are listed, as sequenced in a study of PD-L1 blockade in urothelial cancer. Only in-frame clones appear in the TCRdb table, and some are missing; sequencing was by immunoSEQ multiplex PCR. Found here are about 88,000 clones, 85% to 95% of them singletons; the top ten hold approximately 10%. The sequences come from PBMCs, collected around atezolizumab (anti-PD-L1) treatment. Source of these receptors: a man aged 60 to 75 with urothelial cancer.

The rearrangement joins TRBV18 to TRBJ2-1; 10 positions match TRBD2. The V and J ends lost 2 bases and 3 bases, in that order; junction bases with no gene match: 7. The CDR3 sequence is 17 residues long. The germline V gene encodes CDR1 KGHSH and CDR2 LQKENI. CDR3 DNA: TGTGCCAGCTCACCAAGTAGCGGGGGGTCTTTCTACAATGAGCAGTTCTTC. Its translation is CASSPSSGGSFYNEQFF.

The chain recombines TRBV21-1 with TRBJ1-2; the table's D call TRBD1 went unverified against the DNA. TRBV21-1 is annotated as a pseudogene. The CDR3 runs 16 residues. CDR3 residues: CASSKAIFTGDYGYTF. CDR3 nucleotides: TGTGCCAGCAGCAAGGCGATTTTTACAGGAGATTATGGCTACACCTTC.

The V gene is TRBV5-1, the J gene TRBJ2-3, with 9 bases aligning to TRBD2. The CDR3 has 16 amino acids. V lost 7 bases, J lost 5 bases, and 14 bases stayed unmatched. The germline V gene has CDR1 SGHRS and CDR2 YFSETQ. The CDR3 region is CASSRAAGGPVDTQYF. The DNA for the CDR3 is TGCGCCAGCTCCCGGGCGGCGGGAGGGCCGGTAGATACGCAGTATTTT.

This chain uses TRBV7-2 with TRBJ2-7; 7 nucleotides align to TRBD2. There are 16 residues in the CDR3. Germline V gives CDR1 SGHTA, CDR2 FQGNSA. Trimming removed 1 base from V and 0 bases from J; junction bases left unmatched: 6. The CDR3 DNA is TGTGCCAGCAGCTTAGTGGGTAGCGGGTACTCCTACGAGCAGTACTTC. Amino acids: CASSLVGSGYSYEQYF.

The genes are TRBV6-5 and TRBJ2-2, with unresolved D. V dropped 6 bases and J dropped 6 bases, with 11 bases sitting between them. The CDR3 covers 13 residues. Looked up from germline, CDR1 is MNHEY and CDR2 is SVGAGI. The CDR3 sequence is CASRDDIPGELFF. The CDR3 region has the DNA TGTGCCAGCAGGGATGACATCCCCGGGGAGCTGTTTTTT.